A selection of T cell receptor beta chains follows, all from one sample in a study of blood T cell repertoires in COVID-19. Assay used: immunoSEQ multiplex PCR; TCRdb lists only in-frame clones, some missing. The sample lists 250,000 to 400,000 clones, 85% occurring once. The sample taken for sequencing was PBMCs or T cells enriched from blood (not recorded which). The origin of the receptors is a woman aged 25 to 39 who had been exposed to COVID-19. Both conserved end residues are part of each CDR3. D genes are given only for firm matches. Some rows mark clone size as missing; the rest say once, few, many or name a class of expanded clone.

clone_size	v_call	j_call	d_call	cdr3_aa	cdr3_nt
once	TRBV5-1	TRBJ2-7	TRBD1	CASSLGQGDHEQYF	TGCGCCAGCAGCCTGGGACAGGGGGACCACGAGCAGTACTTC
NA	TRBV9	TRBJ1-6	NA	CASSALMTDSPLHF	TGTGCCAGCAGCGCACTAATGACGGATTCACCCCTCCACTTT
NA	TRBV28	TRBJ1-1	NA	CASSLGRVGEAFF	TGTGCCAGCAGTTTAGGCAGGGTGGGTGAAGCTTTCTTT
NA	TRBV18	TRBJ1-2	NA	CASSLRAGDTANYGYTF	TGTGCCAGCTCACTTAGGGCGGGGGACACCGCTAACTATGGCTACACCTTC
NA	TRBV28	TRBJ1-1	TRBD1	CASSPTGRGNTEAFF	TGTGCCAGCAGTCCGACAGGGCGGGGGAACACTGAAGCTTTCTTT
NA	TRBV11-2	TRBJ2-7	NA	CASRTQGTIFYEQYF	TGTGCCAGCAGGACCCAGGGAACAATATTCTACGAGCAGTACTTC
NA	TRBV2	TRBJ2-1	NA	CASSSVGEKSYNEQFF	TGTGCCAGCAGTTCGGTAGGAGAGAAATCCTACAATGAGCAGTTCTTC
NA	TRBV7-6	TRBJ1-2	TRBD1	CASSPPDRVRGYTF	TGTGCCAGCAGCCCACCGGACAGGGTGAGGGGCTACACCTTC
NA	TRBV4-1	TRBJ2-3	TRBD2	CASSQQNKLAGTSTDTQYF	TGCGCCAGCAGCCAACAAAATAAGTTAGCGGGGACTAGCACAGATACGCAGTATTTT
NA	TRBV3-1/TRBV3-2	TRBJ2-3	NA	CASSQDMRAQYF	TGTGCCAGCAGCCAAGACATGAGGGCGCAGTATTTT
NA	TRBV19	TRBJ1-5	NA	CASSLDGPQPQHF	TGTGCCAGTAGTCTTGATGGGCCCCAGCCCCAGCATTTT
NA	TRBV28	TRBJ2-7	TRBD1	CASSSPGQRPYEQYF	TGTGCCAGCAGTTCGCCGGGACAGAGACCCTACGAGCAGTACTTC
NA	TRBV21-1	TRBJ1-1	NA	CASSTRGIGNTEAFF	TGTGCCAGCAGCACCAGAGGGATAGGGAACACTGAAGCTTTCTTT
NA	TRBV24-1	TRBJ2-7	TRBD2	CATSDELAGGRYEQYF	TGTGCCACCAGTGATGAACTAGCGGGGGGGCGGTACGAGCAGTACTTC
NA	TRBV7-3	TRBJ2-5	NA	CASSLELQETQYF	TGTGCCAGCAGCTTAGAACTCCAAGAGACCCAGTACTTC
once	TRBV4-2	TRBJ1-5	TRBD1	CASSQEQGIQPQHF	TGTGCCAGCAGCCAAGAACAGGGGATTCAGCCCCAGCATTTT
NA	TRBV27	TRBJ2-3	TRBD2	CASRSSGLGTDTQYF	TGTGCCAGCAGGTCTAGCGGCCTGGGCACAGATACGCAGTATTTT
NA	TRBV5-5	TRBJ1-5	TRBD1	CASSRQGDQPQHF	TGTGCCAGCAGCCGACAGGGAGATCAGCCCCAGCATTTT
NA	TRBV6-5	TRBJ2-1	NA	CASTRAESSYNEQFF	TGTGCCAGCACTAGAGCGGAGAGCTCCTACAATGAGCAGTTCTTC
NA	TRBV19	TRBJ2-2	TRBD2	CASSMKPSSGSGELFF	TGTGCCAGTAGTATGAAACCTAGCAGCGGGAGCGGGGAGCTGTTTTTT
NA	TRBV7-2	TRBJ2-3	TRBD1	CASSFSTGTTDTQYF	TGTGCCAGCAGCTTTTCGACAGGGACCACAGATACGCAGTATTTT
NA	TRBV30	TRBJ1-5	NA	CACSQGGGGNQPQHF	TGTGCCTGTTCTCAAGGTGGGGGCGGCAATCAGCCCCAGCATTTT
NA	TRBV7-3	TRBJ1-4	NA	CASSTGYGEKLFF	TGTGCCAGCAGCACAGGGTATGGGGAAAAACTGTTTTTT
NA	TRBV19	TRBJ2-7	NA	CASSISISYEQYF	TGTGCCAGTAGTATTAGTATCTCCTACGAGCAGTACTTC
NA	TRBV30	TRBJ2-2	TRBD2	CAWSGGGNTGELFF	TGTGCCTGGAGTGGCGGGGGGAACACCGGGGAGCTGTTTTTT
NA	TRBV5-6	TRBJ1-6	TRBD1	CASSLVTGTPNSPLHF	TGTGCCAGCAGCCTCGTGACAGGGACCCCTAATTCACCCCTCCACTTT
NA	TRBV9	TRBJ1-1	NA	CASSVGAGRETEAFF	TGTGCCAGCAGCGTAGGAGCGGGCAGGGAGACTGAAGCTTTCTTT
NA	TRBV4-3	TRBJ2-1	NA	CASSPAGGRNEQFF	TGCGCCAGCAGCCCCGCCGGGGGGCGGAATGAGCAGTTCTTC
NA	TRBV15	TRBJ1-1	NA	CATSGWGGMNTEAFF	TGTGCCACCAGCGGGTGGGGGGGTATGAACACTGAAGCTTTCTTT
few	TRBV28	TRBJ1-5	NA	CASSLIGEGQPQHF	TGTGCCAGCAGTTTAATCGGGGAAGGTCAGCCCCAGCATTTT
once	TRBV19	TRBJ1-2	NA	CASIGDTNYGYTF	TGTGCCAGTATCGGGGACACTAACTATGGCTACACCTTC
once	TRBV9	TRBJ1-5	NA	CASSVGGLSNQPQHF	TGTGCCAGCAGCGTAGGCGGGCTTAGCAATCAGCCCCAGCATTTT
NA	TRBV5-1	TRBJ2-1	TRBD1	CASSADRVNEQFF	TGCGCCAGCAGCGCGGACAGGGTAAATGAGCAGTTCTTC
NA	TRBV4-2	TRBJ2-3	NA	CASSPGTRTDTQYF	TGTGCCAGCAGCCCCGGGACTCGGACAGATACGCAGTATTTT
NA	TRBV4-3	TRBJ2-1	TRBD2	CASSPRLSGGSYNEQFF	TGCGCCAGCAGCCCCCGACTAAGCGGGGGTTCCTACAATGAGCAGTTCTTC
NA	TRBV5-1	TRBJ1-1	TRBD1	CASSTDRVNTEAFF	TGCGCCAGCAGCACAGACAGGGTGAACACTGAAGCTTTCTTT
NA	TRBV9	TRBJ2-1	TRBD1	CASSTGALSYNEQFF	TGTGCCAGCTCAACAGGGGCCCTCTCCTACAATGAGCAGTTCTTC
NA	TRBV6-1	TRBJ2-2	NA	CASSEIWGQAGELFF	TGTGCCAGCAGTGAAATTTGGGGGCAAGCCGGGGAGCTGTTTTTT
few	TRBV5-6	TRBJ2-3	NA	CASMKRDTDTQYF	TGTGCCAGCATGAAACGGGACACCGATACGCAGTATTTT
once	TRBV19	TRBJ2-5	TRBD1	CASSLTGYMGETQYF	TGTGCCAGTAGCCTGACAGGGTATATGGGAGAGACCCAGTACTTC
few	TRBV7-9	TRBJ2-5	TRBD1	CASSLDRDRQETQYF	TGTGCCAGCAGCCTCGACCGGGACAGACAAGAGACCCAGTACTTC
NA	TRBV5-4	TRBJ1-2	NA	CASSLAGGDVHGYTF	TGTGCCAGCAGCTTGGCCGGGGGTGACGTCCATGGCTACACCTTC
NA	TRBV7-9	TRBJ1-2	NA	CASSLAVREGYGYTF	TGTGCCAGCAGCTTAGCTGTCAGGGAGGGCTATGGCTACACCTTC
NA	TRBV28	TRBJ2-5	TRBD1	CASSSSGTGEQETQYF	TGTGCCAGCAGTTCCTCCGGGACAGGAGAACAAGAGACCCAGTACTTC
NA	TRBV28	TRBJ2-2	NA	CASSTPIGATGELFF	TGTGCCAGCAGTACCCCCATAGGGGCCACCGGGGAGCTGTTTTTT
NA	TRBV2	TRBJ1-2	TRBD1	CASTGQGSYGYTF	TGTGCCAGCACCGGACAGGGCAGCTATGGCTACACCTTC
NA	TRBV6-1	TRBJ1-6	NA	CASSGSSGISSYNSPLHF	TGTGCCAGCAGTGGGTCATCGGGGATTAGCTCCTATAATTCACCCCTCCACTTT
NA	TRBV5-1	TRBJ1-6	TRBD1	CASSTWTGVGSPLHF	TGCGCCAGCAGCACCTGGACAGGTGTAGGCTCACCCCTCCACTTT
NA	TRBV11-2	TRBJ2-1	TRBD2	CASHGQSSGRRSYNEQFF	TGTGCCAGCCACGGCCAATCCAGCGGGAGGCGCTCCTACAATGAGCAGTTCTTC
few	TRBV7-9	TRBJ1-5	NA	CASSLGQGLYNQPQHF	TGTGCCAGCAGCTTGGGGCAGGGTTTATACAATCAGCCCCAGCATTTT
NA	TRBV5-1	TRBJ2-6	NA	CASSLQVPGANVLTF	TGCGCCAGCTCGTTACAGGTGCCTGGGGCCAACGTCCTGACTTTC
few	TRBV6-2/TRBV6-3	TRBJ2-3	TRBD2	CASTPPSGGAYTQYF	TGTGCCAGCACCCCCCCTAGCGGGGGGGCTTATACGCAGTATTTT
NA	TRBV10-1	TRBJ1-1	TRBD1	CASSPGTGGRPEAFF	TGCGCCAGCAGCCCCGGGACAGGGGGCAGACCTGAAGCTTTCTTT
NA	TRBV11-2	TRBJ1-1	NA	CASSLVVGRVTEAFF	TGTGCCAGCAGCTTAGTAGTCGGCAGGGTGACTGAAGCTTTCTTT
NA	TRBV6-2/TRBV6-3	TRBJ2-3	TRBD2	CASSRGTSGRMIRGDTQYF	TGTGCCAGCAGCCGTGGGACTAGCGGGAGGATGATTCGGGGAGATACGCAGTATTTT
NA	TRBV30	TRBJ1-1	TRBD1	CAWRRGEDTEAFF	TGTGCCTGGCGCAGGGGGGAGGACACTGAAGCTTTCTTT
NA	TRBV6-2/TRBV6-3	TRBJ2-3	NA	CASSPADTQYF	TGTGCCAGCAGTCCGGCAGATACGCAGTATTTT
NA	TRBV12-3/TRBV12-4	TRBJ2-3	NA	CASSYVGTSPYF	TGTGCCAGCAGCTACGTTGGGACATCCCCATATTTT
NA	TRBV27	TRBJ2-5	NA	CASSRTRGGFETQYF	TGTGCCAGCAGTCGGACTAGAGGGGGATTTGAGACCCAGTACTTC
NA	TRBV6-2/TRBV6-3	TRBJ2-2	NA	CASSYSSSSGELFF	TGTGCCAGCAGTTACTCGTCAAGCTCTGGGGAGCTGTTTTTT